The entry that follows covers one T cell receptor (beta chain) sequence. These data belong to a study of blood T cell repertoires in COVID-19. Study overall: Spain, Italy and the United States supplied samples that represented acute and convalescent COVID-19. PBMCs, B-cell-depleted T cells, or T cells provided the cDNA or gDNA that made up the material.

CDR1 and CDR2 (germline): SNHLY, FYNNEI. V lost 4 bases and J 6 bases, leaving 12 bases between the germline ends. The CDR3 is 13 amino acids. The authors' processing: Using reference gene primer amplification, nucleated cell counts were estimated. Here immunoSEQ multiplex PCR was the method, and the copy in TCRdb shows in-frame clones only, minus some. That table is the source of V, J and clone size, and D and trimming were worked out from the DNA. The sample yields 220,000 or so clones, 90% seen once. Enrolled through a virtual design, the participants were between about 18 and 89 years of age and came from roughly 22 US areas.

The TCR sequence derives from a man aged 30 to 45 who had been exposed to COVID-19. The chain combines TRBV2 with TRBJ1-2; the D is unclear. The specimen sequenced was PBMCs or T cells enriched from blood (not recorded which). Here the CDR3 reads CASSGRRTDGYTF. The CDR3 nucleotides are TGTGCCAGCAGTGGGAGGCGTACAGATGGCTACACCTTC.